What follows is one T cell receptor (beta chain) and its context. These data are taken from a study of neoadjuvant anti-PD-1 for oral cavity cancer. Study background: Patients without progression got a fourth dose around day 43.

Libraries were prepared by immunoSEQ multiplex PCR; TCRdb keeps only in-frame clonotypes and omits some of them. The sample carries 10,000 to 15,000 clones, around 58% recorded once. These oral cavity squamous cell carcinomas were HPV-negative and locally advanced. Germline CDR1 SGHRS, CDR2 YFSETQ. Deletions cut 4 bases from V and 4 bases from J, with 12 bases between. This CDR3 contains 13 residues. This clonotype was obtained from a person aged 40 to 85 with oral cavity squamous cell carcinoma. V gene TRBV5-1 combines with J gene TRBJ2-7; perhaps TRBD1 as D (8 bases). The source material was tumor tissue, sampled before nivolumab (anti-PD-1) treatment. The CDR3 DNA reads as TGCGCCAGCAGCACACAGGGGGGGTACGAGCAGTACTTC. It translates to CASSTQGGYEQYF.